What follows are 21 T cell receptor beta chains derived from one specimen sequenced in a study of a mutant IDH1 vaccine in newly diagnosed glioma. No cognate antigen is known for these TCRs. Regarding time point: week 23, last vaccination. Each dose of the vaccine consisted of 300 ug of mutant IDH1 20-mer peptide, with topical imiquimod. Some clones are missing from TCRdb's copy, which holds only in-frame ones; the method was immunoSEQ multiplex PCR. The data contain tens of thousands of clones, 75% to 90% of them singletons. Source: PBMCs, taken from a glioma patient whose treatment included an IDH1 peptide vaccine. Receptors originate from a man aged 40-55 years with glioma.

The chain recombines TRBV7-9 with TRBJ2-3; perhaps D is TRBD1 or TRBD2 (6 bases each). Germline V lookup: CDR1 SEHNR, CDR2 FQNEAQ (reference sequence). The V end lost 6 bases, the J end lost 3 bases, and 13 bases lay between the germline ends. The CDR3 is made up of 14 amino acids. The CDR3 spells CASRTGGGTDTQYF. The CDR3 nucleotides read TGTGCCAGCAGGACAGGAGGGGGAACAGATACGCAGTATTTT.

The CDR3 DNA sequence: TGTGCCAGCAGCCAGGGGGGACTACCACGAGATACGCAGTATTTT. Its translation: CASSQGGLPRDTQYF. The J gene is TRBJ2-3, the V gene TRBV5-6; D tentatively fits TRBD1 or TRBD2 (7 bases each). Germline V gene sequence: CDR1 SGHDT, CDR2 YYEEEE. This CDR3 is built from 15 residues. Deletions cut 4 bases from V and 5 bases from J, with 17 bases between.

The V call is TRBV2, the J call TRBJ2-3; D gene uncertain. This CDR3 is 12 amino acids long. The V gene's germline CDR1 is SNHLY and CDR2 FYNNEI. Trimming pared 7 bases from V and 5 bases from J, leaving 10 bases between. The DNA of the CDR3 is TGTGCCAGCAAACCTGGGGTAGATACGCAGTATTTT. The encoded protein is CASKPGVDTQYF. Using reference TRBV2 and TRBJ2-3 for the parts outside the CDR3, the full variable domain is EPEVTQTPSHQVTQMGQEVILRCVPISNHLYFYWYRQILGQKVEFLVSFYNNEISEKSEIFDDQFSVERPDGSNFTLKIRSTKLEDSAMYFCASKPGVDTQYFGPGTRLTVL.

This chain connects TRBV19 to TRBJ1-5; 9 bases map to TRBD1. The CDR3 is 15 amino acids. Germline trimming cut 5 bases from V and 7 bases from J; bases unmatched to any gene: 9. Germline-derived CDR1 and CDR2 are LNHDA and SQIVND (reference sequence). The CDR3 region has the DNA TGTGCCAGTAGTCGGACAGGGGAGATCAGCCAGCCCCAGCATTTT. This sequence encodes CASSRTGEISQPQHF.

The chain recombines TRBV7-9 with TRBJ2-5; TRBD1 matches 7 bases. CDR1 and CDR2 (germline): SEHNR, FQNEAQ (reference sequence). The CDR3 has 13 amino acids. Unmatched junction bases numbered 5, after V lost 6 bases and J lost 4 bases. The CDR3 DNA reads TGTGCCAGCAGTTCGACAGGGCCAGAGACCCAGTACTTC. Translated, it gives CASSSTGPETQYF.

This clone came up once. This chain uses TRBV20-1 with TRBJ1-2; D remains unclear. In germline, CDR1 is DFQATT, CDR2 SNEGSKA (reference sequence). This CDR3 region has 11 residues. Trimming cost V 5 bases and J 10 bases, with 14 bases left between them. This chain's CDR3 is CSAQRGDDYTF. The CDR3 nucleotides are TGCAGTGCTCAGCGAGGTGACGACTACACCTTC.

This clone has a handful of counts. The chain links TRBV27 to TRBJ2-7; maybe TRBD1 (6 bases). This CDR3 is 15 amino acids long. Germline V gene lookup returns CDR1 MNHEY and CDR2 SMNVEV (reference sequence). Trimming left V 4 bases short and J 2 bases short, with 15 bases between. The CDR3 loop is CASSSYRQAAYEQYF. CDR3 nucleotides: TGTGCCAGCAGTTCTTACCGACAGGCAGCCTACGAGCAGTACTTC.

V gene TRBV7-9 combines with J gene TRBJ2-3; 11 bases map to TRBD2. Germline CDR1 and CDR2: SEHNR and FQNEAQ (reference sequence). This CDR3 comprises 17 residues. The V and J ends lost 1 base and 1 base, in that order; junction bases with no gene match: 4. Written as DNA, the CDR3 is TGTGCCAGCAGCTTAGGGCTAGCGGGGGGACGCACAGATACGCAGTATTTT. Amino acids: CASSLGLAGGRTDTQYF.

The genes are TRBV5-1 and TRBJ1-4, with 8 bases that match TRBD1. The CDR3 runs 15 residues. Trimming removed 1 base from V and 7 bases from J; junction bases left unmatched: 6. Germline CDR1 reads SGHRS; CDR2 reads YFSETQ. The CDR3 DNA follows: TGCGCCAGCAGCTTGACCAGGACAGGGAGTGAAAAACTGTTTTTT. It is translated as CASSLTRTGSEKLFF. Full variable domain (missing parts from reference TRBV5-1 and TRBJ1-4): KAGVTQTPRYLIKTRGQQVTLSCSPISGHRSVSWYQQTPGQGLQFLFEYFSETQRNKGNFPGRFSGRQFSNSRSEMNVSTLELGDSALYLCASSLTRTGSEKLFFGSGTQLSVL.

This clone has a handful of counts. This chain joins TRBV6-1 and TRBJ1-2; D is unresolved. The germline V gene encodes CDR1 MNHNS and CDR2 SASEGT. V was cut by 1 base and J by 8 bases, with 14 bases left in between. The CDR3 is 14 residues long. CDR3 coding DNA: TGTGCCAGCAGTGAAGTGGCGTCTGCGGGGGGCTACACCTTC. It specifies CASSEVASAGGYTF.

This chain joins TRBV5-4 and TRBJ2-5; 8 bases line up with TRBD1. Germline V gene lookup returns CDR1 SGHNT and CDR2 YYREEE (reference sequence). The CDR3 totals 15 residues. V shed 4 bases, J shed 5 bases, and the junction held 10 bases outside the gene matches. The CDR3, as DNA: TGTGCCAGCAGCCTAACCCCGACAGGGGACGAGACCCAGTACTTC. Its protein product is CASSLTPTGDETQYF.

The V and J genes are TRBV30 and TRBJ1-1, with D unresolved. Germline values: CDR1 GTSNPN, CDR2 SVGIG (reference sequence). V lost 8 bases, J lost 0 bases, and 7 bases lay in between. The CDR3 runs to 11 residues. CDR3 protein: CARGLNTEAFF. CDR3 DNA sequence: TGTGCCCGCGGGCTGAACACTGAAGCTTTCTTT.

V and J are TRBV6-1 and TRBJ2-2, with 9 bases matching TRBD1. V shed 4 bases, J shed 0 bases, and the junction held 6 bases outside the gene matches. The CDR3 sequence is 17 residues long. CDR1 and CDR2 (germline): MNHNS, SASEGT. The CDR3 spells CASSARQGVANTGELFF. The CDR3 DNA reads TGTGCCAGCAGTGCCCGACAGGGGGTTGCGAACACCGGGGAGCTGTTTTTT.

V and J are TRBV10-3 and TRBJ1-5, with D perhaps matching TRBD1 (5 bases). Trimming removed 8 bases at V and 2 bases at J, with 7 bases between. The CDR3 extends over 12 amino acids. Germline-derived CDR1 and CDR2 are ENHRY and SYGVKD. CDR3 sequence: CAIGGGNQPQHF. Written as DNA, the CDR3 is TGTGCCATCGGGGGGGGCAATCAGCCCCAGCATTTT.

The chain couples TRBV4-2 to TRBJ1-1; 8 bases fit TRBD1. CDR3 length: 15 residues. Unmatched junction bases numbered 6, after V lost 6 bases and J lost 0 bases. Germline-derived CDR1 and CDR2 are LGHNA and YNFKEQ. This CDR3 is CASSLPGQVNTEAFF. The CDR3 nucleotides read TGTGCCAGCAGTCTTCCGGGACAGGTGAACACTGAAGCTTTCTTT.

The rearrangement uses TRBV15 and TRBJ1-2, with 9 bases fitting TRBD1. There are 14 residues in the CDR3. Germline trimming cut 5 bases from V and 6 bases from J; bases unmatched to any gene: 7. Per germline, CDR1 LNHNV and CDR2 YYDKDF (reference sequence). CDR3 nucleotides: TGTGCCACCAGCCGCCGGACAGGGGACCATGGCTACACCTTC. Protein: CATSRRTGDHGYTF.

This chain uses TRBV6-5 with TRBJ1-2, with 9 bases lining up with TRBD1. Germline CDR1 and CDR2: MNHEY and SVGAGI. The CDR3 has 14 residues. V was pared by 3 bases and J by 5 bases, with 4 bases of the junction left unmatched. The CDR3 loop reads CASSYMTGGYGYTF. The CDR3 region has the DNA TGTGCCAGCAGTTATATGACAGGGGGGTATGGCTACACCTTC.

The chain recombines TRBV6-5 with TRBJ1-1; possibly TRBD1 for D (6 bases). The CDR3 spans 16 residues. Germline assignment: CDR1 MNHEY and CDR2 SVGAGI. V lost 0 bases and J lost 4, with 15 bases in between. CDR3 sequence reads: CASSYSWTATGTEAFF. The CDR3 bases are TGTGCCAGCAGTTACTCGTGGACAGCGACGGGCACTGAAGCTTTCTTT.

The sample holds one count of this clone. The genes are TRBV30 and TRBJ2-2; possibly TRBD2 for D (7 bases). V dropped 0 bases and J dropped 8 bases, with 19 bases sitting between them. Per the germline V gene, CDR1 is GTSNPN and CDR2 is SVGIG (reference sequence). This CDR3 region has 16 residues. The CDR3 DNA reads as TGTGCCTGGAGTGTACGGGCGTCGGGGGGCTATGGGGAGCTGTTTTTT. It codes for CAWSVRASGGYGELFF.

The rearrangement uses TRBV7-9 and TRBJ2-5, with 7 nucleotides matching TRBD1. The germline V gene has CDR1 SEHNR and CDR2 FQNEAQ (reference sequence). Trimming at V came to 2 bases and at J to 4 bases, leaving 7 bases not matched to a gene. This CDR3 comprises 15 residues. For the CDR3, the DNA is TGTGCCAGCAGCTTACGCGACGCAGGGGGAGAGACCCAGTACTTC. This gives the protein CASSLRDAGGETQYF.

The CDR3 region is CASSPSQGNEAFF. In DNA, the CDR3 is TGTGCCAGCTCACCGTCACAGGGGAACGAAGCTTTCTTT. V and J are TRBV18 and TRBJ1-1, with 7 bases fitting TRBD1. V lost 3 bases and J lost 8; bases outside the gene matches: 6. The CDR3 extends over 13 amino acids. Germline CDR1 and CDR2: KGHSH and LQKENI.